Reported below is one T cell receptor beta chain. Germline assignment: CDR1 ENHRY and CDR2 SYGVKD. The CDR3 sequence is 15 residues long. J was trimmed by 3 bases and V by 10 bases; bases with no gene match: 11. This entry comes from a study of T cells in Graves' hyperthyroidism and ophthalmopathy. TCR beta CDR3 regions were amplified from RNA transcripts. TCR CDR3 underwent first-round RT-PCR with the HTBI primer set. TCRdb reanalysed the multiplex PCR reads using MiXCR and keeps one entry per CDR3 protein. The sample contains about 270,000 distinct CDR3 sequences, 20% to 25% of which appear only once.

This TCR was sampled from a man between 35 and 55 years old with Graves' hyperthyroidism that later progressed to Graves' ophthalmopathy. This chain links TRBV10-3 with TRBJ1-5, with 8 positions matching TRBD1. The material sequenced was blood. CDR3 protein: CATYKTGAFNQPQHF. The DNA of the CDR3 is TGTGCCACCTACAAGACAGGGGCCTTCAATCAGCCCCAGCATTTT.